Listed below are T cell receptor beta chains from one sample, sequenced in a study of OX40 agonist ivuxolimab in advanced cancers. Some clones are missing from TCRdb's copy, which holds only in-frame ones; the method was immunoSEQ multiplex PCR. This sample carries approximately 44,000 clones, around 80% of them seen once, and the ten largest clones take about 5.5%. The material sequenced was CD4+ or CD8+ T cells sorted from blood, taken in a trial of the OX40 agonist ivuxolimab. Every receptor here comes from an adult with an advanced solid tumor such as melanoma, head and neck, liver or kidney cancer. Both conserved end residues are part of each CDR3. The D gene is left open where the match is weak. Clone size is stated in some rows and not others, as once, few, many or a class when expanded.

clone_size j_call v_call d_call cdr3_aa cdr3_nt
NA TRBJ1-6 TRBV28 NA CASSFLGTGNSPLHF TGTGCCAGCAGTTTTCTCGGGACGGGGAATTCACCCCTCCACTTT
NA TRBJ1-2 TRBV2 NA CASGGGTPNYGYTF TGTGCCAGCGGAGGGGGGACACCAAACTATGGCTACACCTTC
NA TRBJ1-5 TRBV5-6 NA CASSFSGQPSNQPQHF TGTGCCAGCAGCTTTAGTGGACAGCCCAGCAATCAGCCCCAGCATTTT
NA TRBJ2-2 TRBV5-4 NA CASSLPGTGELFF TGTGCCAGCAGCTTGCCGGGTACCGGGGAGCTGTTTTTT
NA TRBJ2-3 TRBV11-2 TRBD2 CASPGVAGDGDTQYF TGTGCCAGCCCTGGGGTAGCGGGAGATGGAGATACGCAGTATTTT
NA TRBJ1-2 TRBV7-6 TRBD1 CASSPNRQGLYGYTF TGTGCCAGCAGCCCCAACAGACAGGGCCTCTATGGCTACACCTTC
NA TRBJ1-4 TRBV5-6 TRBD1 CASSPWWTGGEKLFF TGTGCCAGCAGCCCCTGGTGGACAGGGGGCGAAAAACTGTTTTTT
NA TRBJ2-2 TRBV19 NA CASRTGVRTGELFF TGTGCCAGTAGAACGGGAGTCAGGACCGGGGAGCTGTTTTTT
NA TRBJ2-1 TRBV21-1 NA CASGKASYNEQFF TGTGCCAGCGGAAAGGCATCCTACAATGAGCAGTTCTTC
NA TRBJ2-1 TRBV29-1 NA CSVGEFGVPGEQFF TGCAGCGTTGGTGAGTTTGGAGTTCCGGGTGAGCAGTTCTTC
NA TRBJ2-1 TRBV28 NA CASKLGGPRANEQFF TGTGCCAGCAAGCTTGGGGGACCCCGGGCCAATGAGCAGTTCTTC
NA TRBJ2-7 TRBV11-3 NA CASSPRDTSSYEQYF TGTGCCAGCAGCCCTCGGGACACCAGCTCCTACGAGCAGTACTTC
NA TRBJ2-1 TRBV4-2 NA CASSQDRAGEQFF TGTGCCAGCAGCCAAGATCGGGCGGGGGAGCAGTTCTTC
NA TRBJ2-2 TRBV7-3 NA CASSLRQGHTGELFF TGTGCCAGCAGCTTACGGCAGGGCCACACCGGGGAGCTGTTTTTT
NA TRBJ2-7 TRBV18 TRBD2 CASSNSMGGYEQYF TGTGCCAGCTCCAATTCGATGGGAGGGTACGAGCAGTACTTC
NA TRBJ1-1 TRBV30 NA CAWSVRGNTEAFF TGTGCCTGGAGTGTACGCGGGAACACTGAAGCTTTCTTT
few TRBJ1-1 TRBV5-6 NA CASSPGGRASMNTEAFF TGTGCCAGCAGCCCTGGAGGCAGAGCGAGCATGAACACTGAAGCTTTCTTT
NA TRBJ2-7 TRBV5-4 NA CASSPPRHEQYF TGTGCCAGCAGCCCCCCGAGGCACGAGCAGTACTTC
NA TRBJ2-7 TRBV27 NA CASSSQASGQYF TGTGCCAGCAGTTCCCAGGCCTCGGGGCAGTACTTC
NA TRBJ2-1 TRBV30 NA CAWSVGRRVPSYNEQFF TGTGCCTGGAGTGTAGGACGGCGGGTACCCTCCTACAATGAGCAGTTCTTC
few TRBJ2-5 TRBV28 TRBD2 CASSWARTSGSTETQYF TGTGCCAGCAGTTGGGCGAGGACTAGCGGGAGCACCGAGACCCAGTACTTC
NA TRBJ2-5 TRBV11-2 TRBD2 CASSRAGGLKETQYF TGTGCCAGCAGCCGAGCGGGAGGGTTAAAAGAGACCCAGTACTTC
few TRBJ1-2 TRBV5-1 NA CASSLSHDPPGYTF TGCGCCAGCAGCTTGTCCCATGACCCCCCTGGCTACACCTTC
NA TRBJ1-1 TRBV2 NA CASSRPGDTEAFF TGTGCCAGCAGCCGCCCGGGAGATACTGAAGCTTTCTTT
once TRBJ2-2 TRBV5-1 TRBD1 CASSWGQENTGELFF TGCGCCAGCAGCTGGGGACAGGAGAACACCGGGGAGCTGTTTTTT
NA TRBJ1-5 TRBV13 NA CASGDTRGGSNQPQHF TGTGCCAGCGGCGATACTCGTGGGGGCTCCAATCAGCCCCAGCATTTT
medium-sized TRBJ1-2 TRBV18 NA CASSPPGVYGYTF TGTGCCAGCTCACCACCAGGGGTCTATGGCTACACCTTC
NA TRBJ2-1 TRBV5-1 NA CASSLEAARIYNEQFF TGCGCCAGCAGCTTGGAGGCCGCGAGAATCTACAATGAGCAGTTCTTC
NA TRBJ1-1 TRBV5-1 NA CASSLRGGTVNTEAFF TGCGCCAGCAGCTTGAGGGGGGGCACTGTGAACACTGAAGCTTTCTTT
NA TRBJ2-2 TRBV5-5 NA CASSLVGPGELFF TGTGCCAGCAGCTTGGTAGGCCCCGGGGAGCTGTTTTTT
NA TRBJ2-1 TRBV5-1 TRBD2 CASSSGLAGTEQFF TGCGCCAGCAGCTCGGGACTAGCGGGAACTGAGCAGTTCTTC
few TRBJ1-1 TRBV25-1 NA CASSPLDTRTEAFF TGTGCCAGCAGTCCTCTTGACACCCGAACTGAAGCTTTCTTT
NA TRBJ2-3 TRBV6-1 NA CASSLRLSSTDTQYF TGTGCCAGCAGCCTTCGCCTTTCTAGCACAGATACGCAGTATTTT
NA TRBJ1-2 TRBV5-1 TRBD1 CASSPKASTGYGYTF TGCGCCAGCAGCCCTAAAGCCTCGACAGGGTATGGCTACACCTTC
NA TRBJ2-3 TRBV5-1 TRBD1 CASSFPGQSTDTQYF TGCGCCAGCAGCTTCCCGGGACAGAGCACAGATACGCAGTATTTT
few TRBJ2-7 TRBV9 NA CASSVGGNNYEQYF TGTGCCAGCAGCGTAGGTGGAAACAACTACGAGCAGTACTTC
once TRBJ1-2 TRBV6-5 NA CASSRGPNYGYTF TGTGCCAGCAGTCGTGGACCCAACTATGGCTACACCTTC
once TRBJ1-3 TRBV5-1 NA CASSLLGASGNTIYF TGCGCCAGCAGCTTGCTAGGGGCGTCTGGAAACACCATATATTTT
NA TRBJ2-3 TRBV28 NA CASSLAGTDTQYF TGTGCCAGCAGTTTGGCGGGCACAGATACGCAGTATTTT
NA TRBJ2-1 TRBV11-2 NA CASSFDYGTYNEQFF TGTGCCAGCAGCTTTGACTACGGCACCTACAATGAGCAGTTCTTC
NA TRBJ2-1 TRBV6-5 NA CASSSIGGPKQFF TGTGCCAGCAGTTCGATAGGGGGACCTAAGCAGTTCTTC
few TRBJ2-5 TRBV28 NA CASSFGSQETQYF TGTGCCAGCAGTTTCGGTAGCCAAGAGACCCAGTACTTC
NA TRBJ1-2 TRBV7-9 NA CASSLPGAPYGYTF TGTGCCAGCAGCTTACCAGGGGCCCCCTATGGCTACACCTTC
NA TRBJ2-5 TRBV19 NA CASSIPGSLAEAQETQYF TGTGCCAGTAGTATTCCAGGATCTTTGGCGGAAGCTCAAGAGACCCAGTACTTC
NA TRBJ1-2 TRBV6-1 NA CASIVYGGFYGYTF TGTGCCAGCATAGTATACGGCGGATTCTATGGCTACACCTTC